A single sample is the source of the 9 T cell receptor beta chains below, sequenced in a study of regulatory T cells in long-lasting Graves disease. The TCR beta library used iRepertoire HTBI primers with Arm-PCR amplification of CDR3. TCRdb re-called the multiplex PCR reads with MiXCR, one entry per CDR3 protein. The repertoire holds 350,000 to 450,000 distinct CDR3 sequences, with around 21% as singletons. The time point denotes: persistent/refractory GD, antithyroid drugs over 5 years with positive TRAb. Preparation of the TCR library used RNA extracted from PBMCs. Material: peripheral blood mononuclear cells (PBMCs), obtained when the disease was refractory, from a patient treated with antithyroid drugs. These TCRs come from a female donor with Graves disease.

The V call is TRBV28, the J call TRBJ2-7, with D perhaps matching TRBD2 (5 bases). The V end was cut by 0 bases, the J end by 12 bases, with 9 bases between. The CDR3 totals 11 residues. Germline CDR1 reads MDHEN; CDR2 reads SYDVKM. The CDR3 DNA reads as TGTGCCAGCAGTTTATGGAGGGAGAGGTACTTC. Its protein is CASSLWRERYF.

Many counts were recorded for this clonotype. The chain carries TRBV7-2 and TRBJ2-5; possibly TRBD2 for D (7 bases). The CDR3 consists of 16 residues. From germline, CDR1 is SGHTA and CDR2 FQGNSA. V shed 5 bases and J shed 3 bases, with 19 bases lying between them. This chain's CDR3 is CASSQGGGESKETQYF. CDR3 DNA: TGTGCCAGCAGCCAAGGGGGGGGTGAAAGCAAAGAGACCCAGTACTTC.

In its sample, this clonotype was seen many times. J is TRBJ2-2 and V is TRBV28; D is ambiguous. Germline V CDR1 and CDR2: MDHEN, SYDVKM. CDR3 length: 15 amino acids. V was clipped by 6 bases and J by 0 bases, with 11 bases between them. CDR3 residues: CASSPNKPNTGELFF. In DNA form, the CDR3 reads TGTGCCAGCAGCCCCAACAAACCGAACACCGGGGAGCTGTTTTTT.

In its sample, this clonotype was seen a few times. J is TRBJ2-7 and V is TRBV5-1; tentative D call: TRBD2 (6 bases). CDR1 is SGHRS, CDR2 YFSETQ, per germline. This CDR3 region has 14 residues. The V end lost 4 bases, the J end lost 0 bases, and 11 bases lay between the germline ends. The CDR3 region is CASSDRETSYEQYF. The CDR3, as DNA: TGCGCCAGCAGCGACCGGGAGACCTCCTACGAGCAGTACTTC.

The chain has TRBV6-1 and TRBJ2-5, with D maybe TRBD2 (5 bases). The assigned J gene may be wrong: the sequence end matches TRBJ2-1 better. The CDR3 totals 12 residues. CDR1 MNHNS and CDR2 SASEGT come from the germline V gene. CDR3 coding DNA: TGTGCCAGCAGTCAGCAACCGGGAGAGCAGTTCTTC. This encodes CASSQQPGEQFF.

The chain joins TRBV25-1 to TRBJ2-7, with 10 bases lining up with TRBD2. CDR1 is MGHDK and CDR2 is SYGVNS in the germline V gene. V lost 0 bases and J lost 2; bases outside the gene matches: 4. This CDR3 region has 16 residues. The CDR3 reads CASSEYRTSGTYEQYF. The CDR3 DNA reads TGTGCCAGCAGTGAATATAGGACTAGCGGTACCTACGAGCAGTACTTC.

This clonotype was seen ten or more times. The gene calls are TRBV27 and TRBJ1-1, with 8 bases fitting TRBD1. CDR1 and CDR2 (germline): MNHEY, SMNVEV (reference sequence). This CDR3 comprises 16 residues. V was clipped by 5 bases and J by 7 bases; unmatched bases: 15. CDR3 in amino acids: CASSPYDRGGSIEAFF. The CDR3 bases are TGTGCCAGCAGTCCATACGACAGGGGAGGATCTATTGAAGCTTTCTTT.

There are many counts of this clonotype. V gene TRBV28 combines with J gene TRBJ2-7, with 11 bases identical to TRBD2. The ends lost 5 bases at V and 2 bases at J; junction bases unmatched: 8. The CDR3 consists of 16 residues. Germline loops: CDR1 MDHEN, CDR2 SYDVKM. The CDR3 protein is CASSKNSGRAPYEQYF. The CDR3 bases are TGTGCCAGCAGTAAAAATAGCGGGAGGGCCCCCTACGAGCAGTACTTC.

This clonotype was seen ten or more times. V is TRBV6-5 and J is TRBJ2-5, with TRBD1 matching 7 bases. Germline V gene data show CDR1 as MNHEY and CDR2 as SVGAGI. The CDR3 loop spans 15 amino acids. V lost 4 bases and J lost 5; bases outside the gene matches: 10. CDR3 protein: CASSSNTGARETQYF. The CDR3 region has the DNA TGTGCCAGCAGTTCCAATACAGGGGCGAGGGAGACCCAGTACTTC.